The 6 T cell receptor beta chains presented below share a single source sample, sequenced in a study of cytomegalovirus exposure and HLA in healthy donors. Measured with immunoSEQ multiplex PCR; TCRdb has only the in-frame clones, and not every one. The table includes 250,000 to 350,000 clones, 75% to 90% detected once. What was sequenced was PBMCs. The receptor set was obtained from a young woman in good health and CMV-seropositive.

This clone was seen a single time. The chain is built from TRBV4-1 and TRBJ2-3; TRBD1 or TRBD2 may be the D gene (5 bases each). Germline CDR1 is MGHRA and CDR2 is YSYEKL. Trimming removed 0 bases at V and 0 bases at J, with 28 bases between. The CDR3 is 22 residues long. This chain's CDR3 is CASSQDVGRSGSGPASTDTQYF. In DNA form, the CDR3 reads TGCGCCAGCAGCCAAGACGTGGGTCGTTCTGGGTCGGGACCTGCAAGCACAGATACGCAGTATTTT.

This chain joins TRBV4-2 and TRBJ2-3; TRBD2 is a possible D gene (7 bases). This CDR3 contains 15 residues. The germline V gene encodes CDR1 LGHNA and CDR2 YNFKEQ. V was trimmed by 2 bases and J by 2 bases, leaving 11 bases between them. Here the CDR3 DNA reads TGTGCCAGCAGCCAAAGGGGGGACTACACAGATACGCAGTATTTT. Protein product: CASSQRGDYTDTQYF.

Concerning this clone itself: The sample carries other DNA sequences with the same CDR3. V is TRBV30 and J is TRBJ1-1; D uncertain. V lost 0 bases and J lost 2, with 10 bases in between. This CDR3 spans 14 amino acids. Germline assignment: CDR1 GTSNPN and CDR2 SVGIG (reference sequence). In nucleotides, the CDR3 is TGTGCCTGGAGTGTAGGCACGGGTAACACTGAAGCTTTCTTT. Translation gives CAWSVGTGNTEAFF.

J is TRBJ2-7 and V is TRBV9; 9 bases fit TRBD2. Germline CDR1 and CDR2: SGDLS and YYNGEE. The CDR3 extends over 19 amino acids. The V and J ends lost 4 bases and 0 bases, in that order; junction bases with no gene match: 17. DNA of the CDR3: TGTGCCAGCAGCTTAAACCCGGGACTAGCTTCAGGGAGCTCCTACGAGCAGTACTTC. It codes for CASSLNPGLASGSSYEQYF.

The chain joins TRBV7-7 to TRBJ2-5; D perhaps matches TRBD2 (5 bases). Germline CDR1 is SSHAT and CDR2 is FNYEAQ (reference sequence). V lost 5 bases and J 1 base, leaving 8 bases between the germline ends. The CDR3 runs 13 residues. DNA of the CDR3: TGTGCCAGCAGCCCGACTATCCAAGAGACCCAGTACTTC. Its translation: CASSPTIQETQYF.

The V and J genes are TRBV11-2 and TRBJ2-1; possibly TRBD1 for D (6 bases). The V gene lost 3 bases and the J gene lost 4 bases, with 13 bases spanning the gap. Germline assignment: CDR1 SGHAT and CDR2 FQNNGV. This CDR3 has 15 residues. CDR3 DNA sequence: TGTGCCAGCAGCTTTATCCCAAGGGGGTACAATGAGCAGTTCTTC. Amino acid sequence: CASSFIPRGYNEQFF.